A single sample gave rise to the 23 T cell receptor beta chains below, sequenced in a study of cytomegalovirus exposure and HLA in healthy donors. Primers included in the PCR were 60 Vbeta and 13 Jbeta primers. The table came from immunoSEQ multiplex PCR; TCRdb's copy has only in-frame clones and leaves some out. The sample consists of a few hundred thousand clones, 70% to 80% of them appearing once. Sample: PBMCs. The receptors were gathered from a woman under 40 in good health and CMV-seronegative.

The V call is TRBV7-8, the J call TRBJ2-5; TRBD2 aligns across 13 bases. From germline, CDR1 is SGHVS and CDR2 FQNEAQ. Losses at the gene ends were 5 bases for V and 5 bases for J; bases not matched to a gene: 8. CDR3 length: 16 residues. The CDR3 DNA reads TGTGCCAGCAGCCCCGGACTAGCGGGAGATAAGGAGACCCAGTACTTC. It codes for CASSPGLAGDKETQYF.

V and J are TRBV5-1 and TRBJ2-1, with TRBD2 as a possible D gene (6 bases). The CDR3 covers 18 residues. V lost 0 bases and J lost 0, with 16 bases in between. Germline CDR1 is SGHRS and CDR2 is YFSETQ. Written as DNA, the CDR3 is TGCGCCAGCAGCTTGGCCACCGGGACTCCGAGCTCCTACAATGAGCAGTTCTTC. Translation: CASSLATGTPSSYNEQFF.

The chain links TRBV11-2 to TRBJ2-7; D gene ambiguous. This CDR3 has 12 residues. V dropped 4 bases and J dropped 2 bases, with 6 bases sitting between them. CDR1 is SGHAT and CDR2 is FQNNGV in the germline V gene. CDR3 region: CASSSSTYEQYF. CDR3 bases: TGTGCCAGCAGCTCCTCTACCTACGAGCAGTACTTC. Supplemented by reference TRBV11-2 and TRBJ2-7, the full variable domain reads EAGVAQSPRYKIIEKRQSVAFWCNPISGHATLYWYQQILGQGPKLLIQFQNNGVVDDSQLPKDRFSAERLKGVDSTLKIQPAKLEDSAVYLCASSSSTYEQYFGPGTRLTVT.

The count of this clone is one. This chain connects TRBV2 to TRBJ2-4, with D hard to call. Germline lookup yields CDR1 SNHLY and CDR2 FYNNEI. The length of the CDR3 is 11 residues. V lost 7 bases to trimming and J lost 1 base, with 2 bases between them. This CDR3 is CASTAKNIQYF. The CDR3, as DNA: TGTGCCAGCACGGCCAAAAACATTCAGTACTTC.

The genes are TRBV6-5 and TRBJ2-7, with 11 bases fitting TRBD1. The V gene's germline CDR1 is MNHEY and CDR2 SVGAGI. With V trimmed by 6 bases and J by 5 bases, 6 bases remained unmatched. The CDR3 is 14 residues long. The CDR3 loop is CASRIQGQGDEQYF. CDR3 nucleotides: TGTGCCAGCAGAATCCAGGGACAGGGGGACGAGCAGTACTTC.

The CDR3 sequence is CASSLRQATNEKLFF. The CDR3 DNA is TGTGCCAGCAGTCTCAGGCAAGCAACTAATGAAAAACTGTTTTTT. The chain couples TRBV2 to TRBJ1-4; no clear D. Germline CDR1 is SNHLY and CDR2 is FYNNEI. The CDR3 runs to 15 residues. The ends were cut back, 5 bases at V and 0 bases at J, with 10 bases in the middle. Drawing the rest from reference TRBV2 and TRBJ1-4, the complete variable domain is EPEVTQTPSHQVTQMGQEVILRCVPISNHLYFYWYRQILGQKVEFLVSFYNNEISEKSEIFDDQFSVERPDGSNFTLKIRSTKLEDSAMYFCASSLRQATNEKLFFGSGTQLSVL.

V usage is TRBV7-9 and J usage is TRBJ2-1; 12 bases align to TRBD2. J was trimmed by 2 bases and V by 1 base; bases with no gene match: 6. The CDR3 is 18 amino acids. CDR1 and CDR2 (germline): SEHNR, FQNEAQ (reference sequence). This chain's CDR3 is CASSLGTSGIGTYNEQFF. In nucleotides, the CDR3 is TGTGCCAGCAGCTTAGGGACTAGCGGGATAGGAACCTACAATGAGCAGTTCTTC.

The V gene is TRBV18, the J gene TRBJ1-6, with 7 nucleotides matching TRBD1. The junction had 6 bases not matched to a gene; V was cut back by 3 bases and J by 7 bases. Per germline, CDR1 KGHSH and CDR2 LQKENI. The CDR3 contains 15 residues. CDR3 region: CASSPGTVRNSPLHF. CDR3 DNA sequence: TGTGCCAGCTCACCCGGGACAGTGAGAAATTCACCCCTCCACTTT.

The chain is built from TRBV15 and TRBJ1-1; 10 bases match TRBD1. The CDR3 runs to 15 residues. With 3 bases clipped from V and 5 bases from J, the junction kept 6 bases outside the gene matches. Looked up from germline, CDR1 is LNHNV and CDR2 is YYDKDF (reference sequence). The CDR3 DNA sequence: TGTGCCACCAGCAGCGGGGACAGGGGAGGGACTGAAGCTTTCTTT. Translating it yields CATSSGDRGGTEAFF.

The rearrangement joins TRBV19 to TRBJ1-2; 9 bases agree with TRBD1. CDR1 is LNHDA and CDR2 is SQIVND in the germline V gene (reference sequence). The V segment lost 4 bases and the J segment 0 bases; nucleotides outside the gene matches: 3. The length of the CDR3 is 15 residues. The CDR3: CASSTRQGANYGYTF. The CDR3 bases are TGTGCCAGTAGTACCCGACAGGGGGCTAACTATGGCTACACCTTC.

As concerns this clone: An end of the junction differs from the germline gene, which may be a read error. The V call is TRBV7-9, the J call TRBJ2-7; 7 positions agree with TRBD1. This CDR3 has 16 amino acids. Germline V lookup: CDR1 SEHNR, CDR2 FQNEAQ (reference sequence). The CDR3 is CSSSPRGQASGREQYF. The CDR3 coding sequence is TGTTCCAGCAGCCCGAGAGGACAGGCCTCAGGTCGGGAGCAGTACTTC.

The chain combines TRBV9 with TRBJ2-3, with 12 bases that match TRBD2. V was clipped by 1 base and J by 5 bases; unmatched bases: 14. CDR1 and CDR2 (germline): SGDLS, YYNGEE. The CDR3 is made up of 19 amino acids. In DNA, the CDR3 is TGTGCCAGCAGCGTAAGCCCCCGCCTAGCGGGGGGGCCGGTAGATACGCAGTATTTT. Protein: CASSVSPRLAGGPVDTQYF.

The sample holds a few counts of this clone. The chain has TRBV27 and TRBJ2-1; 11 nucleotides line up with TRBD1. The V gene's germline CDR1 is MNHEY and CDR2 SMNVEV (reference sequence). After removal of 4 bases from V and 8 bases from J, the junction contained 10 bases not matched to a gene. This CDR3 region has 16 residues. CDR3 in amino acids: CASSSYSQGQGDEQFF. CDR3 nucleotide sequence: TGTGCCAGCAGTTCCTATTCTCAGGGACAGGGGGATGAGCAGTTCTTC.

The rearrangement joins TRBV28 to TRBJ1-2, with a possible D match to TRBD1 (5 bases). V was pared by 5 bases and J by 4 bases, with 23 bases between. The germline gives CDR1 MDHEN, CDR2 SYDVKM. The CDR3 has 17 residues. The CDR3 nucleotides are TGTGCCAGCAGTAAAAAACGCCTTTTAAGGGGTGGCTATGGCTACACCTTC. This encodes CASSKKRLLRGGYGYTF.

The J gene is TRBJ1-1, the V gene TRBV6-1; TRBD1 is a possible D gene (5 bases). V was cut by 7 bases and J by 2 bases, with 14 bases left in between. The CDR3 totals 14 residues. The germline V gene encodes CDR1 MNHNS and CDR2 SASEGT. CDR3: CASTVMTANTEAFF. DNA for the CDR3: TGTGCCAGCACTGTAATGACAGCCAACACTGAAGCTTTCTTT.

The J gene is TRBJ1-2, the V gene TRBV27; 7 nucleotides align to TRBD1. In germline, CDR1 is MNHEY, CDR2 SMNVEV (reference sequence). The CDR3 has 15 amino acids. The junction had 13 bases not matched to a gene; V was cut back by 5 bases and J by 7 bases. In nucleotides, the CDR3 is TGTGCCAGCAGTCAAACCGAGACAGGGTTCAGTGGCTACACCTTC. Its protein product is CASSQTETGFSGYTF.

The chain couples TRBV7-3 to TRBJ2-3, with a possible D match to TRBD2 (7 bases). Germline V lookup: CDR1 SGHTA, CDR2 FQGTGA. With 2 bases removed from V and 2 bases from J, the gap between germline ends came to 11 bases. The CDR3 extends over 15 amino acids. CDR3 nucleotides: TGTGCCAGCAGCTTAGCGGGGGCTTTCACAGATACGCAGTATTTT. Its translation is CASSLAGAFTDTQYF.

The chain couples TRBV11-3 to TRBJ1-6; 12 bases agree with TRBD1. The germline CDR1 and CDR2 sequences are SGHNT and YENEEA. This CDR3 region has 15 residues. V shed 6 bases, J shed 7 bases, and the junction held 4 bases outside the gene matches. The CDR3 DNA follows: TGTGCCAGCAGGGCCGGGACAGGGGGCAATTCACCCCTCCACTTT. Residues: CASRAGTGGNSPLHF.

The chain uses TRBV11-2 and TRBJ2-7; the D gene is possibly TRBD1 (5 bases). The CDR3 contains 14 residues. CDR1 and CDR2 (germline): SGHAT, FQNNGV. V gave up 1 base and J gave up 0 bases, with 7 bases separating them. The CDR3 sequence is CASSLGQLSYEQYF. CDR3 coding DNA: TGTGCCAGCAGCTTAGGACAGCTCTCCTACGAGCAGTACTTC.

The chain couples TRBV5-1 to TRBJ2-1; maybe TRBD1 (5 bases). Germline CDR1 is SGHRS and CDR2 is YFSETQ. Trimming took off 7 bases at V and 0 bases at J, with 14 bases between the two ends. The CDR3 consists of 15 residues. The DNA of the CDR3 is TGCGCCAGCGTGCGTGGGGCCGACTCCTACAATGAGCAGTTCTTC. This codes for CASVRGADSYNEQFF.

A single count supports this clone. The CDR3 DNA reads TGTGCCAGCAGCCAATCGTCGGCGGGAGTCCCGTACGAGCAGTACTTC. Translation gives CASSQSSAGVPYEQYF. The V gene is TRBV16, the J gene TRBJ2-7; 7 nucleotides match TRBD2. The germline CDR1 and CDR2 sequences are KGHSY and FQNENV. The CDR3 runs 16 residues. J gave up 4 bases and V 0 bases, and 9 bases lay outside the gene matches.

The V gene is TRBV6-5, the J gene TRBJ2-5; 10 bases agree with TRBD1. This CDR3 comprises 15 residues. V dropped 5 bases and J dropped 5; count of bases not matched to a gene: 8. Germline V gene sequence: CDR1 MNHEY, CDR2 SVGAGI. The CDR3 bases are TGTGCCAGCAGTCGGGGGGACAGGGGAAGGGAGACCCAGTACTTC. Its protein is CASSRGDRGRETQYF.

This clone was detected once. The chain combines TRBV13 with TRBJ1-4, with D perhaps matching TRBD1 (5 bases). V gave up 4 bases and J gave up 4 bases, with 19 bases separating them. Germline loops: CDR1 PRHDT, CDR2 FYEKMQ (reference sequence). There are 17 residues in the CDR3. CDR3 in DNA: TGTGCCAGCAGCTCTTTACAGGTGGGGCCGGTTAATGAAAAACTGTTTTTT. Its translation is CASSSLQVGPVNEKLFF.